This entry features one T cell receptor (beta chain) sequence. Its cognate antigen is unknown. The sample originates from a study of STAT5B mutations in CD4+ large granular lymphocyte leukemia. The CDR3 extends over 15 amino acids. With 1 base clipped from V and 4 bases from J, the junction kept 6 bases outside the gene matches. CDR1 is SGDLS and CDR2 is YYNGEE in the germline V gene. General study findings and limits: The CD4+ versus CD8+ T-LGLL clonality difference may reflect limited sample size. 8/27 top patient clones versus 2/35 control clones were TRBV06-family. No patients shared main leukemic clonotypes, though roughly 25% appeared at low frequency elsewhere.

The data were produced by immunoSEQ multiplex PCR, yet TCRdb's version contains in-frame clones alone and is incomplete. This sample has tens of thousands of clones; around 71% occur once, and the top ten carry 0.4% to 0.45%. The clonotype comes from a human donor in good health. The chain recombines TRBV9 with TRBJ1-2, with 8 bases aligning to TRBD1. Sequenced input: CD4+ T cells from blood buffy coats. The CDR3 DNA reads as TGTGCCAGCAGCGTAATGGGAACAGGGGGCTATGGCTACACCTTC. Translated, it gives CASSVMGTGGYGYTF.